The 9 T cell receptor beta chains in this list originate from one sample, sequenced in a study of blood T cell repertoires in COVID-19. The assay was immunoSEQ multiplex PCR, and TCRdb's table has in-frame clones only and misses some. The table includes under 250,000 clones, 82% detected once. Material: PBMCs or T cells enriched from blood (not recorded which). The source is a woman aged 60-70 years who had recovered from COVID-19.

This clone was observed a single time. This rearrangement joins TRBV18 to TRBJ1-5; 7 nucleotides line up with TRBD1. This CDR3 is 15 amino acids long. Germline values: CDR1 KGHSH, CDR2 LQKENI. J lost 3 bases, V lost 6 bases, and 8 bases had no gene match. The CDR3 DNA is TGTGCCAGCTCGCCAGGGGGGACCAACAATCAGCCCCAGCATTTT. Translating gives CASSPGGTNNQPQHF.

This chain links TRBV7-2 with TRBJ2-1; 13 bases align to TRBD2. Trimming took 1 base from V and 9 from J; bases not matched to a gene: 0. The CDR3 is 14 residues long. Looked up from germline, CDR1 is SGHTA and CDR2 is FQGNSA. The CDR3 reads CASSLGLAGGEQFF. Here the CDR3 DNA reads TGTGCCAGCAGCTTAGGACTAGCGGGGGGTGAGCAGTTCTTC.

V and J are TRBV5-1 and TRBJ2-3; 8 bases agree with TRBD2. The trim removed 0 bases at V and 2 bases at J, leaving 5 bases unmatched. CDR3 size: 16 residues. Germline V gene sequence: CDR1 SGHRS, CDR2 YFSETQ. The CDR3 here is CASSLGGGRNTDTQYF. Written as DNA, the CDR3 is TGCGCCAGCAGCTTGGGGGGCGGGAGGAACACAGATACGCAGTATTTT.

About this clone itself: Other DNA sequences of this sample code for an identical CDR3. This chain uses TRBV6-5 with TRBJ1-1, with 7 bases matching TRBD1. Germline CDR1 reads MNHEY; CDR2 reads SVGAGI. CDR3 length: 11 amino acids. Trimming cost V 5 bases and J 8 bases; bases outside gene matches: 2. The CDR3 nucleotides are TGTGCCAGCAGTAGGGACAGAGAAGCTTTCTTT. It specifies CASSRDREAFF.

The V call is TRBV7-9, the J call TRBJ1-2; 9 bases fit TRBD1. The CDR3 is 13 residues long. The germline gives CDR1 SEHNR, CDR2 FQNEAQ (reference sequence). The V and J ends lost 5 bases and 6 bases, in that order; junction bases with no gene match: 4. CDR3 in DNA: TGTGCCAGCAGCGCCCGACAGGGGGATGGCTACACCTTC. Its translation is CASSARQGDGYTF.

This chain connects TRBV9 to TRBJ1-4; possible D gene TRBD1, 5 bases. Germline V gives CDR1 SGDLS, CDR2 YYNGEE. The V gene lost 4 bases and the J gene lost 6 bases, with 10 bases spanning the gap. There are 13 residues in the CDR3. As DNA, the CDR3 is TGTGCCAGCAGCCCCAGGGTGGATGAAAAACTGTTTTTT. Translating it yields CASSPRVDEKLFF. Full variable domain (rest looked up from reference TRBV9 and TRBJ1-4): DSGVTQTPKHLITATGQRVTLRCSPRSGDLSVYWYQQSLDQGLQFLIQYYNGEERAKGNILERFSAQQFPDLHSELNLSSLELGDSALYFCASSPRVDEKLFFGSGTQLSVL.

This rearrangement joins TRBV19 to TRBJ1-1, with 7 bases matching TRBD1. The ends lost 2 bases at V and 11 bases at J; junction bases unmatched: 8. This CDR3 has 13 residues. From germline, CDR1 is LNHDA and CDR2 SQIVND (reference sequence). The CDR3 spells CASSITLEGAAFF. The CDR3 DNA is TGTGCCAGTAGTATAACCCTCGAGGGGGCGGCTTTCTTT.

V gene TRBV5-1 combines with J gene TRBJ2-1; D perhaps matches TRBD1 (5 bases). This CDR3 is built from 12 residues. Deletions cut 6 bases from V and 4 bases from J, with 8 bases between. From germline, CDR1 is SGHRS and CDR2 YFSETQ. CDR3 amino acids: CASIDSYNEQFF. The DNA for the CDR3 is TGCGCCAGCATCGACAGTTACAATGAGCAGTTCTTC.

This sequence joins TRBV6-5 and TRBJ2-5; 8 bases match TRBD2. From germline, CDR1 is MNHEY and CDR2 SVGAGI. Trimming removed 0 bases from V and 9 bases from J; junction bases left unmatched: 12. This CDR3 comprises 16 residues. The CDR3 is CASSYSNGGGLRAQYF. The CDR3 nucleotides are TGTGCCAGCAGTTACTCGAACGGGGGGGGCCTAAGGGCCCAGTACTTC.